These 15 T cell receptor beta chains came from one sample sequenced in a study of blood T cell repertoires in COVID-19. The repertoire was sequenced with immunoSEQ multiplex PCR; TCRdb's copy has only in-frame clones and lacks some. The sample holds about 240,000 clones, 70% to 85% seen once. The specimen was peripheral blood. The source is a woman over 75 with acute or convalescent COVID-19.

CDR3 DNA sequence: TGTGCCAGCCGAGGAGCTCCGAACACCGGGGAGCTGTTTTTT. It is translated as CASRGAPNTGELFF. This rearrangement joins TRBV7-2 to TRBJ2-2; no definite D call. V shed 8 bases and J shed 0 bases, with 10 bases lying between them. Germline V gene lookup returns CDR1 SGHTA and CDR2 FQGNSA. CDR3 length: 14 amino acids.

The rearrangement joins TRBV2 to TRBJ1-5; 8 bases agree with TRBD1. The length of the CDR3 is 15 residues. The J segment lost 2 bases and the V segment lost 6 bases, leaving 6 bases of the junction unmatched. Germline V CDR1 and CDR2: SNHLY, FYNNEI. CDR3 residues: CASRVDRAGNQPQHF. CDR3 coding DNA: TGTGCCAGCAGGGTGGACAGGGCGGGCAATCAGCCCCAGCATTTT. The full variable domain, in which reference TRBV2 and TRBJ1-5 provide the parts outside the CDR3, is EPEVTQTPSHQVTQMGQEVILRCVPISNHLYFYWYRQILGQKVEFLVSFYNNEISEKSEIFDDQFSVERPDGSNFTLKIRSTKLEDSAMYFCASRVDRAGNQPQHFGDGTRLSIL.

This chain connects TRBV28 to TRBJ1-1; D is unclear. V was trimmed by 5 bases and J by 5 bases, leaving 9 bases between them. CDR3 size: 12 residues. CDR1 MDHEN and CDR2 SYDVKM come from the germline V gene. CDR3 in DNA: TGTGCCAGCAGTGGTCCCAGGACTGAAGCTTTCTTT. Translation: CASSGPRTEAFF.

The gene calls are TRBV30 and TRBJ1-5; D is unresolved. The CDR3 is made up of 15 amino acids. From germline, CDR1 is GTSNPN and CDR2 SVGIG (reference sequence). V lost 2 bases, J lost 4 bases, and 15 bases lay in between. As DNA, the CDR3 is TGTGCCTGGAGTCAACGGGTCTCTTGGAATCAGCCCCAGCATTTT. Residues: CAWSQRVSWNQPQHF.

The V and J genes are TRBV7-9 and TRBJ1-2; 7 positions match TRBD1. The CDR3 has 15 amino acids. Unmatched junction bases numbered 5, after V lost 0 bases and J lost 4 bases. CDR1 and CDR2 (germline): SEHNR, FQNEAQ (reference sequence). The chain's CDR3 is CASSLARTGSYGYTF. The CDR3 DNA sequence: TGTGCCAGCAGCTTAGCGAGGACAGGCTCCTATGGCTACACCTTC. Supplemented by reference TRBV7-9 and TRBJ1-2, the full variable domain reads DTGVSQNPRHKITKRGQNVTFRCDPISEHNRLYWYRQTLGQGPEFLTYFQNEAQLEKSRLLSDRFSAERPKGSFSTLEIQRTEQGDSAMYLCASSLARTGSYGYTFGSGTRLTVV.

The V and J genes are TRBV10-3 and TRBJ1-5; a possible D gene is TRBD1 (5 bases). V was cut by 3 bases and J by 3 bases, with 9 bases left in between. The CDR3 is made up of 14 amino acids. Germline V CDR1 and CDR2: ENHRY, SYGVKD. This CDR3 reads CAISDRQFNQPQHF. The CDR3 bases are TGTGCCATCAGTGATAGACAGTTCAATCAGCCCCAGCATTTT.

This clone was detected once. V gene TRBV10-3 combines with J gene TRBJ1-1, with D tentatively TRBD1 (5 bases). The V and J ends lost 11 bases and 7 bases respectively, with 20 bases between them. CDR1 and CDR2 from the germline V gene are ENHRY and SYGVKD. There are 13 residues in the CDR3. The CDR3 coding sequence is TGTGCCTCCGCCTACGGGGGAAAAGATGAAGCTTTCTTT. It translates to CASAYGGKDEAFF.

In its sample, this clone was seen once. The chain has TRBV5-5 and TRBJ2-5; perhaps TRBD1 as D (5 bases). The CDR3 is 14 amino acids. Trimming removed 5 bases at V and 5 bases at J, with 16 bases between. Germline V gene lookup returns CDR1 SGHKS and CDR2 YYEKEE (reference sequence). The CDR3, as DNA: TGTGCCAGCAGACTTGGGGCGGCCCAGGAGACCCAGTACTTC. Protein product: CASRLGAAQETQYF.

The gene calls are TRBV2 and TRBJ1-6; no definite D call. This CDR3 has 14 residues. Trimming cost V 0 bases and J 11 bases, with 11 bases left between them. The V gene's germline CDR1 is SNHLY and CDR2 FYNNEI. The CDR3: CASSEAQRVTPLHF. CDR3 bases: TGTGCCAGCAGTGAAGCGCAGAGGGTAACACCCCTCCACTTT.

The V call is TRBV28, the J call TRBJ1-6; TRBD1 matches 11 bases. CDR1 is MDHEN, CDR2 SYDVKM, per germline. The CDR3 loop spans 15 amino acids. With V trimmed by 5 bases and J by 9 bases, 6 bases remained unmatched. In DNA, the CDR3 is TGTGCCAGCAGTCGGACAGGGGGCTGGGGTTCACCCCTCCACTTT. Protein: CASSRTGGWGSPLHF. The full variable domain, with the rest looked up from reference TRBV28 and TRBJ1-6, is DVKVTQSSRYLVKRTGEKVFLECVQDMDHENMFWYRQDPGLGLRLIYFSYDVKMKEKGDIPEGYSVSREKKERFSLILESASTNQTSMYLCASSRTGGWGSPLHFGNGTRLTVT.

The gene calls are TRBV10-3 and TRBJ1-4; perhaps TRBD1 as D (6 bases). The CDR3 spans 14 residues. The V and J ends lost 6 bases and 3 bases respectively, with 11 bases between them. Germline lookup yields CDR1 ENHRY and CDR2 SYGVKD. Written as DNA, the CDR3 is TGTGCCATCAGCCAGGACAGCTCTAATGAAAAACTGTTTTTT. This sequence encodes CAISQDSSNEKLFF.

The chain has TRBV2 and TRBJ2-1; D might be TRBD1 (6 bases). This CDR3 comprises 13 residues. V was pared by 7 bases and J by 10 bases, with 17 bases between. CDR1 is SNHLY and CDR2 is FYNNEI in the germline V gene. CDR3 protein: CASNMDSPKEQFF. DNA for the CDR3: TGTGCCAGCAATATGGACAGCCCCAAGGAGCAGTTCTTC. Full variable domain (outside the CDR3, taken from reference TRBV2 and TRBJ2-1): EPEVTQTPSHQVTQMGQEVILRCVPISNHLYFYWYRQILGQKVEFLVSFYNNEISEKSEIFDDQFSVERPDGSNFTLKIRSTKLEDSAMYFCASNMDSPKEQFFGPGTRLTVL.

Comments on this clone: The same CDR3 arises from other DNA sequences in this sample as well. The chain has TRBV3-1 (or the pseudogene TRBV3-2) and TRBJ2-7, with D perhaps matching TRBD2 (5 bases). Germline CDR1 LGHDT, CDR2 YNNKEL (reference sequence). CDR3 size: 12 residues. The V gene lost 1 base and the J gene lost 7 bases, with 8 bases spanning the gap. The CDR3 DNA reads TGTGCCAGCAGCCAAGGACGGGGTGAGCAGTACTTC. Protein product: CASSQGRGEQYF.

The chain couples TRBV18 to TRBJ1-2; 12 bases are shared with TRBD1. CDR3 length: 17 residues. Unmatched junction bases numbered 12, after V lost 6 bases and J lost 4 bases. Germline V gene sequence: CDR1 KGHSH, CDR2 LQKENI. CDR3 region: CASSSAGQGAALYGYTF. For the CDR3, the DNA is TGTGCCAGCTCCTCCGCGGGACAGGGGGCCGCCCTCTATGGCTACACCTTC.

The chain joins TRBV5-1 to TRBJ1-1; 8 bases map to TRBD1. This CDR3 contains 14 residues. Germline V lookup: CDR1 SGHRS, CDR2 YFSETQ. Trimming at V came to 6 bases and at J to 5 bases, leaving 9 bases not matched to a gene. CDR3 amino acids: CASTLQGEGTEAFF. The CDR3 nucleotides read TGCGCCAGCACTTTACAGGGGGAAGGGACTGAAGCTTTCTTT.